A selection of T cell receptor beta chains follows, all from one sample in a study of blood T cell repertoires in COVID-19. Profiled with immunoSEQ multiplex PCR; TCRdb holds only in-frame clones, not every one. This table has a few hundred thousand clones, roughly four fifths appearing once. Sequencing input: PBMCs or T cells enriched from blood (not recorded which). The receptors derive from a woman between 50 and 59 years old who had recovered from COVID-19. CDR3s include the opening cysteine and the closing phenylalanine or tryptophan. The D gene is left open where the match is weak. Where a row states a size, it is once, few, many or the class of an expanded clone; other rows omit it.

>14|TRBV7-2|TRBD1|TRBJ1-6|once
TGTGCCAGCAGCTTACAGGGGGGAAATTCACCCCTCCACTTT
CASSLQGGNSPLHF
>15|TRBV27|-|TRBJ1-2|-
TGTGCCAGCAGCCGGAGGGTTTCCCCTAACTATGGCTACACCTTC
CASSRRVSPNYGYTF
>16|TRBV6-2/TRBV6-3|TRBD1|TRBJ1-5|-
TGTGCCAGCAGTCGACAGGGGCTTGGTGGCAATCAGCCCCAGCATTTT
CASSRQGLGGNQPQHF
>12|TRBV7-9|-|TRBJ2-2|once
TGTGCCAGCAGCTTATTAGTCTGGGAGCTGTTTTTT
CASSLLVWELFF
>13|TRBV11-2|-|TRBJ2-3|-
TGTGCCAGCAGCTTAGAGCGAACAGATACGCAGTATTTT
CASSLERTDTQYF
>13|TRBV7-3|-|TRBJ2-3|-
TGTGCCAGCAGCATATTCAGGGGAGATACGCAGTATTTT
CASSIFRGDTQYF
>14|TRBV6-2/TRBV6-3|-|TRBJ1-5|-
TGTGCCAGCAGTTCAGGGGCTAGAAATCAGCCCCAGCATTTT
CASSSGARNQPQHF
>14|TRBV9|-|TRBJ2-1|once
TGTGCCAGCAGCGTGGGGAGCTCCTACAATGAGCAGTTCTTC
CASSVGSSYNEQFF
>15|TRBV25-1|TRBD1|TRBJ1-2|-
TGTGCCAGCAGTAAAACCGGGACAGCCCTCTATGGCTACACCTTC
CASSKTGTALYGYTF
>14|TRBV4-3|-|TRBJ1-2|-
TGCGCCAGCAGCCAAGTCTTACGGAACTATGGCTACACCTTC
CASSQVLRNYGYTF
>13|TRBV12-3/TRBV12-4|TRBD1|TRBJ1-2|-
TGTGCCAGCAGTTCACCAGGGGGCTTAGGCTACACCTTC
CASSSPGGLGYTF
>14|TRBV30|TRBD1|TRBJ1-2|-
TGTGCCTGGAGTGGTGCAGGGGGCAACTATGGCTACACCTTC
CAWSGAGGNYGYTF
>13|TRBV29-1|-|TRBJ2-7|few
TGCAGCGTTGAAGTTGGGAGGTCCGACGAGCAGTACTTC
CSVEVGRSDEQYF
>16|TRBV5-1|TRBD1|TRBJ1-1|-
TGCGCCAGCAGCACCGGGACAGGGGGCCTGAACACTGAAGCTTTCTTT
CASSTGTGGLNTEAFF
>14|TRBV30|-|TRBJ1-1|once
TGTGCCTGGAGTGTAGGGGTCCTGAACACTGAAGCTTTCTTT
CAWSVGVLNTEAFF
>13|TRBV7-3|-|TRBJ2-7|-
TGTGCCAGCAGCCCCCAACAGGGCTACGAGCAGTACTTC
CASSPQQGYEQYF
>14|TRBV6-1|-|TRBJ1-5|few
TGTGCCAGCAGTGAAGGCGCTAGTGGACAGCCCCAGCATTTT
CASSEGASGQPQHF
>15|TRBV6-2/TRBV6-3|TRBD2|TRBJ2-1|-
TGTGCCAGCAGTTACCAACTAGCGGGGAAGTATGAGCAGTTCTTC
CASSYQLAGKYEQFF
>15|TRBV27|TRBD2|TRBJ2-1|-
TGTGCCAGCAGTTTTTCCACTAGCGGGATCAATGAGCAGTTCTTC
CASSFSTSGINEQFF
>16|TRBV7-9|TRBD2|TRBJ2-1|-
TGTGCCAGCAGCGAGGGGACTAGCGGGAGGTGGAATGAGCAGTTCTTC
CASSEGTSGRWNEQFF
>14|TRBV5-4|-|TRBJ2-7|-
TGTGCCAGCAGCTGGGGGGGCTCAACCTACGAGCAGTACTTC
CASSWGGSTYEQYF
>12|TRBV6-5|-|TRBJ1-1|-
TGTGCCAGCAGTTACGGGCGTACGGAAGCTTTCTTT
CASSYGRTEAFF
>15|TRBV4-3|-|TRBJ2-1|-
TGCGCCAGCAGCCAAGGGGTTTCATCGGGGAATGAGCAGTTCTTC
CASSQGVSSGNEQFF
>15|TRBV5-4|TRBD2|TRBJ2-5|-
TGTGCCAGCAGCTTCACTAGCGGGGGGGCGGAGACCCAGTACTTC
CASSFTSGGAETQYF
>16|TRBV21-1|-|TRBJ1-2|-
TGTGCCAGCGGAATCGACAGGGGAAATCTTTCCTATGGCTACACCTTC
CASGIDRGNLSYGYTF
>11|TRBV2|TRBD1|TRBJ1-2|-
TGTGCCGGACAGGGGCTAGTTGGCTACACCTTC
CAGQGLVGYTF
>13|TRBV3-1/TRBV3-2|-|TRBJ1-5|-
TGTGCCAGCAGCCAGGGGGGGAATCAGCCCCAGCATTTT
CASSQGGNQPQHF
>19|TRBV9|TRBD2|TRBJ2-3|-
TGTGCCAGCAGCGTAGGGTTGGTGGAGCGGGGGACCCGTGCAGATACGCAGTATTTT
CASSVGLVERGTRADTQYF